The entry that follows covers one TCR beta chain sequence. Antigen: not known. This record comes from a study of cytomegalovirus exposure and HLA in healthy donors. The PCR employed 60 Vbeta primers together with 13 Jbeta primers. Produced via immunoSEQ multiplex PCR; TCRdb's table is partial and in-frame only. The data contain 64,000 or so clones, approximately 85% of them seen just once; the ten biggest clones take up around 10%. Notes on the study in general: The authors reported that TCR beta sequences could predict HLA-A and HLA-B alleles. These predictions were accurate for most subjects in the first cohort. Later on, an analysis showed TCR association rates differing by HLA locus, with DRB1 the most and HLA-C the fewest. CMV serostatus was the only recorded immune exposure for donors.

Germline assignment: CDR1 LNHNV and CDR2 YYDKDF (reference sequence). Trimming cost V 4 bases and J 10 bases; bases outside gene matches: 3. CDR3 length equals 12 residues. This TCR came from a female donor in good health and CMV-seronegative. The rearrangement links TRBV15 to TRBJ2-1; 8 bases are a match to TRBD1. Sequences were obtained from PBMCs. The CDR3 DNA follows: TGTGCCACCAGCAAACAGGGGGGAGAGCAGTTCTTC. This sequence encodes CATSKQGGEQFF.